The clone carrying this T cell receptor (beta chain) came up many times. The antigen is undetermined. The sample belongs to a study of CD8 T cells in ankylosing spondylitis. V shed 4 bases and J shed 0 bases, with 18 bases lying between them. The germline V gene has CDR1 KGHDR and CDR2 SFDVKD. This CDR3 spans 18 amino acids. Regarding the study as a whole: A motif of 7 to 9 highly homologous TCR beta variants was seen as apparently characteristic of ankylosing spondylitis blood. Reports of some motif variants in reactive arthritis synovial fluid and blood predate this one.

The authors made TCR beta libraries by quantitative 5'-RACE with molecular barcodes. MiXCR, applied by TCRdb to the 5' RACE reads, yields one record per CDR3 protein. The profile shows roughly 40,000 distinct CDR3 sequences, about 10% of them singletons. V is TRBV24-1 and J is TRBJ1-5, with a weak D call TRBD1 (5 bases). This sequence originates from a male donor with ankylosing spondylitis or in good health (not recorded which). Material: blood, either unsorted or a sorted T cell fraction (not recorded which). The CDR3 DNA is TGTGCCACCAGTGACGGGGGAGGCAGCCATTATAGCAATCAGCCCCAGCATTTT. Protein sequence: CATSDGGGSHYSNQPQHF.